A selection of T cell receptor beta chains follows, all from one sample in a study of cytomegalovirus exposure and HLA in healthy donors. Assay used: immunoSEQ multiplex PCR; TCRdb lists only in-frame clones, some missing. In the table there are hundreds of thousands of clones, about 75% of which are singletons. The sequenced sample consisted of PBMCs. Source of these receptors: a female donor in good health and CMV-seronegative. Each CDR3 is given with its conserved first and last residue. The order of the fields is D gene, CDR3 length, V gene, clone size, J gene, CDR3 protein, CDR3 DNA. A D gene is named only where the DNA matches it firmly. The listing skips clone size in some rows; elsewhere it reads once, few, many or a size class.

>TRBD1|15|TRBV6-5|once|TRBJ1-1
CASSQQGRGISEAFF
TGTGCCAGCAGTCAACAGGGCAGGGGGATCTCTGAAGCTTTCTTT
>-|16|TRBV9|-|TRBJ1-2
CASSGGGRAESYGYTF
TGTGCCAGCAGCGGGGGGGGGAGGGCGGAGTCCTATGGCTACACCTTC
>-|18|TRBV11-2|-|TRBJ2-1
CASSPFPGGTASNNEQFF
TGTGCCAGCAGCCCCTTCCCAGGCGGGACAGCTAGTAACAATGAGCAGTTCTTC
>-|15|TRBV5-1|-|TRBJ1-4
CASSRTAATNEKLFF
TGCGCCAGCAGCCGCACAGCCGCAACTAATGAAAAACTGTTTTTT
>-|13|TRBV7-8|-|TRBJ1-1
CASSFERGTEAFF
TGTGCCAGCAGCTTTGAACGGGGCACTGAAGCTTTCTTT
>-|15|TRBV5-6|few|TRBJ2-3
CASSLNFATADTQYF
TGTGCCAGCAGCTTGAATTTCGCTACTGCAGATACGCAGTATTTT
>-|14|TRBV25-1|-|TRBJ2-7
CASGPGTSSYEQYF
TGTGCCAGCGGGCCCGGGACAAGCTCCTACGAGCAGTACTTC
>-|13|TRBV5-4|-|TRBJ2-5
CASSRVGVETQYF
TGTGCCAGCAGCAGGGTGGGAGTGGAGACCCAGTACTTC
>TRBD1|15|TRBV12-5|-|TRBJ2-1
CASGDGQGTYNEQFF
TGTGCTAGTGGCGATGGACAGGGAACCTACAATGAGCAGTTCTTC
>TRBD2|17|TRBV7-9|-|TRBJ2-7
CSSSSWTSGREGGEQYF
TGTTCCAGCAGCTCTTGGACTAGCGGGAGGGAAGGGGGCGAGCAGTACTTC
>-|16|TRBV28|few|TRBJ1-4
CASSLTGKQANEKLFF
TGTGCCAGCAGTTTAACAGGGAAGCAGGCTAATGAAAAACTGTTTTTT
>-|15|TRBV6-1|few|TRBJ1-5
CASCTEGYSNQPQHF
TGTGCCAGCTGTACAGAAGGATATAGCAATCAGCCCCAGCATTTT
>-|17|TRBV10-3|few|TRBJ2-3
CAISDSRTVASTDTQYF
TGTGCCATCAGTGACTCCCGGACAGTCGCTAGCACAGATACGCAGTATTTT
>TRBD1|15|TRBV5-1|-|TRBJ1-1
CASSGVTGVGGEAFF
TGCGCCAGCAGCGGGGTAACAGGGGTAGGAGGGGAAGCTTTCTTT
>-|14|TRBV30|-|TRBJ1-1
CAWSLGGGNTEAFF
TGTGCCTGGAGCCTCGGGGGGGGGAACACTGAAGCTTTCTTT
>TRBD1|15|TRBV27|-|TRBJ2-7
CASSRSLTGIYEQYF
TGTGCCAGCAGCCGAAGCTTGACAGGGATCTACGAGCAGTACTTC
>-|13|TRBV5-1|-|TRBJ2-7
CASTGQSRYEQYF
TGCGCCAGCACTGGACAGTCCCGCTACGAGCAGTACTTC
>-|12|TRBV7-6|few|TRBJ2-5
CASSLEGGTQYF
TGTGCCAGCAGCTTAGAAGGAGGGACCCAGTACTTC